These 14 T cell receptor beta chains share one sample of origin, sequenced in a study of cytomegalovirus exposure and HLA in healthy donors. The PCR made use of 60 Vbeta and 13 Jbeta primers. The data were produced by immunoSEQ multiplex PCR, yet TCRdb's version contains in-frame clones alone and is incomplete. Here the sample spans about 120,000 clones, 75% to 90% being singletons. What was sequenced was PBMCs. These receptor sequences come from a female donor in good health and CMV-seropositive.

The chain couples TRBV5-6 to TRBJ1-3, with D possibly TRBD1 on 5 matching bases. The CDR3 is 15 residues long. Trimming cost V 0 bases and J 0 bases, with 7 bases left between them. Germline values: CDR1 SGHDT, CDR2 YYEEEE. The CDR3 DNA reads TGTGCCAGCAGCTTGGGACAGAGCTCTGGAAACACCATATATTTT. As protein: CASSLGQSSGNTIYF.

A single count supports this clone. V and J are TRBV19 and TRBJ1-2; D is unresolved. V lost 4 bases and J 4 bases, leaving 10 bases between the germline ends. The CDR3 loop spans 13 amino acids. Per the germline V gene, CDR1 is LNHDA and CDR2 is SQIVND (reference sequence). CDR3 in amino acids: CASSTGGLYGYTF. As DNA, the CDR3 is TGTGCCAGTAGTACTGGCGGACTCTATGGCTACACCTTC.

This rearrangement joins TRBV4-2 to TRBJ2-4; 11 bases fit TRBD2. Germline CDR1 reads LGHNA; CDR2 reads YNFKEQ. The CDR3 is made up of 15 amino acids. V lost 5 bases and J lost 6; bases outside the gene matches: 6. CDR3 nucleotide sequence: TGTGCCAGCAGCGGTAGCGGGGGGGCCCCAAACATTCAGTACTTC. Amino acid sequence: CASSGSGGAPNIQYF.

CDR3 sequence: CASSPGTGGSPLHF. CDR3 DNA: TGTGCCAGCAGCCCCGGGACAGGGGGATCACCCCTCCACTTT. The V gene is TRBV5-6, the J gene TRBJ1-6, with 11 nucleotides matching TRBD1. The germline gives CDR1 SGHDT, CDR2 YYEEEE. Trimming removed 4 bases from V and 10 bases from J; junction bases left unmatched: 4. The CDR3 is made up of 14 amino acids.

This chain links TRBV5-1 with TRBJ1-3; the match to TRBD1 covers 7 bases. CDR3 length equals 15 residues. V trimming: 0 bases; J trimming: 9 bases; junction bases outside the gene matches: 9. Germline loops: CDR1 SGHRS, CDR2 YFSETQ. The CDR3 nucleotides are TGCGCCAGCAGCTTGGAAGGGGGCAAAGGTCCCACCATATATTTT. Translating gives CASSLEGGKGPTIYF.

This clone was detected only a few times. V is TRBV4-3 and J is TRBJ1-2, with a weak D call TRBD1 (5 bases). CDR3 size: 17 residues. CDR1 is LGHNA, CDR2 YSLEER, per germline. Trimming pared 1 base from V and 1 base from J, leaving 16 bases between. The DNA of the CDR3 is TGCGCCAGCAGCCAAGCGGTCACAGGAGATTATAACTATGGCTACACCTTC. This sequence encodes CASSQAVTGDYNYGYTF.

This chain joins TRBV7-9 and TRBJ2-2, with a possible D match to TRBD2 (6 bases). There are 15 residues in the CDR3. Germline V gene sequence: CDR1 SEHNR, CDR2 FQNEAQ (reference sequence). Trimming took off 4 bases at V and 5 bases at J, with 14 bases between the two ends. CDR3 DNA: TGTGCCAGCAGCTCCCTTGGGAGGAGAACCGGGGAGCTGTTTTTT. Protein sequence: CASSSLGRRTGELFF.

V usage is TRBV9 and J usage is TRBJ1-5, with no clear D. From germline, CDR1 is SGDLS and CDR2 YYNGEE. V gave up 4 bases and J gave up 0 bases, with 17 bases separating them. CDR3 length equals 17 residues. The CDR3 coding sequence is TGTGCCAGCAGCCCCGGAGGCGGGAGTCTTAGCAATCAGCCCCAGCATTTT. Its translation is CASSPGGGSLSNQPQHF.

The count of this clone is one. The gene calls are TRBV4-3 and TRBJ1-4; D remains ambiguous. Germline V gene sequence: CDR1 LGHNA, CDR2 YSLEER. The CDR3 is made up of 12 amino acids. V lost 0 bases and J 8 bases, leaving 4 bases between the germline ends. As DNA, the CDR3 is TGCGCCAGCAGCCAAGACGGGGAAAAACTGTTTTTT. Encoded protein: CASSQDGEKLFF.

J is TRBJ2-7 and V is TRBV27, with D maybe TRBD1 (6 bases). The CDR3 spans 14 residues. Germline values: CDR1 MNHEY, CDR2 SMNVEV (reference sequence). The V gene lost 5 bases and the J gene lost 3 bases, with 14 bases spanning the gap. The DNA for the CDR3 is TGTGCCAGCAGTATAAACAGGGACGACTACGAGCAGTACTTC. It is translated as CASSINRDDYEQYF.

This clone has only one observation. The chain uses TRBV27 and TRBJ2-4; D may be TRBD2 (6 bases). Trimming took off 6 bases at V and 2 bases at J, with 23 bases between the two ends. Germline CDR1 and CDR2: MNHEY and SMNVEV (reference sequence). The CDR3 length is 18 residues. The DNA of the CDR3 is TGTGCCAGCAGACCCTACGCAGTGGAGGGGTTAACCAAAAACATTCAGTACTTC. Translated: CASRPYAVEGLTKNIQYF.

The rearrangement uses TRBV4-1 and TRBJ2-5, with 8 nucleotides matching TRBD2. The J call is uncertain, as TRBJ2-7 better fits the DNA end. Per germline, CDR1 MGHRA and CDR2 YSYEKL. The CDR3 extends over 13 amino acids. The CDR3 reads CASSQALAGEQYF. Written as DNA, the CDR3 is TGCGCCAGCAGCCAAGCCCTAGCGGGCGAGCAGTACTTC.

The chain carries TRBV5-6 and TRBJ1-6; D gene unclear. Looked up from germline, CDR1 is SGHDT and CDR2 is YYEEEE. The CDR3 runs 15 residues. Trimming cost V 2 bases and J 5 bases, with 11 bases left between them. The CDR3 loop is CASSFLGANNSPLHF. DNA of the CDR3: TGTGCCAGCAGCTTTCTGGGAGCTAATAATTCACCCCTCCACTTT. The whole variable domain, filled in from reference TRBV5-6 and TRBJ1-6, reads DAGVTQSPTHLIKTRGQQVTLRCSPKSGHDTVSWYQQALGQGPQFIFQYYEEEERQRGNFPDRFSGHQFPNYSSELNVNALLLGDSALYLCASSFLGANNSPLHFGNGTRLTVT.

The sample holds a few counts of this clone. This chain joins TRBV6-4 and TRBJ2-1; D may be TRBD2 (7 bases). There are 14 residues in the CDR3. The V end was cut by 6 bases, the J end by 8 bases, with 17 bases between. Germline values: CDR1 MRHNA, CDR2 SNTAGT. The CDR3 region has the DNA TGTGCCAGCAGACTTAATTGGGGGGGCGATGAGCAGTTCTTC. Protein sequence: CASRLNWGGDEQFF.